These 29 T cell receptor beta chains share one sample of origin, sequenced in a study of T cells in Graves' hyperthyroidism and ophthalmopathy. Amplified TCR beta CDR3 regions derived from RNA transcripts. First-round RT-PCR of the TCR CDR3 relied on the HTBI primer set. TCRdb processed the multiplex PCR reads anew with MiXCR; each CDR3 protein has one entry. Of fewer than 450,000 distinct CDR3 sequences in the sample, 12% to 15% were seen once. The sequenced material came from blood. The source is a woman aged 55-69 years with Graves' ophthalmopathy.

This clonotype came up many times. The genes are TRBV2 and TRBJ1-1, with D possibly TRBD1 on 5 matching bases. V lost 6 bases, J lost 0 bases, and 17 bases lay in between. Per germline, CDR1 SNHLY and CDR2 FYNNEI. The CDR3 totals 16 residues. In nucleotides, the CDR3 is TGTGCCAGCAGGGGAGAGGGACTAAAGATGAACACTGAAGCTTTCTTT. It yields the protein CASRGEGLKMNTEAFF.

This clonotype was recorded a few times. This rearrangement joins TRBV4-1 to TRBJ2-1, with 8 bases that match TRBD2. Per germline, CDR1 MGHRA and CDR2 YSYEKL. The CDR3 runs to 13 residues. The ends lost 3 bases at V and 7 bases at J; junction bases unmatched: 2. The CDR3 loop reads CASSHPGGNEQFF. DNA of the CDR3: TGCGCCAGCAGCCATCCGGGGGGGAATGAGCAGTTCTTC.

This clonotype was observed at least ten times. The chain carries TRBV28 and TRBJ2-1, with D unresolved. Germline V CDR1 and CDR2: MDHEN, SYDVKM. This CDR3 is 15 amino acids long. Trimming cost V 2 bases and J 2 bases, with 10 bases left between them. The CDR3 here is CASSLAQQTYNEQFF. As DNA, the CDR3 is TGTGCCAGCAGTTTAGCGCAACAGACCTACAATGAGCAGTTCTTC.

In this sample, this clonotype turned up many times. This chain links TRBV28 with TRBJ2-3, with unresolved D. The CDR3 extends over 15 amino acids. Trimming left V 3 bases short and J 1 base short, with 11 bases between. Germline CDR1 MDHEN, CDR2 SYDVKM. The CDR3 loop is CASSFRTPGTDTQYF. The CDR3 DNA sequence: TGTGCCAGCAGTTTTAGGACCCCGGGCACAGATACGCAGTATTTT. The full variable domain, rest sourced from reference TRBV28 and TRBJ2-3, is DVKVTQSSRYLVKRTGEKVFLECVQDMDHENMFWYRQDPGLGLRLIYFSYDVKMKEKGDIPEGYSVSREKKERFSLILESASTNQTSMYLCASSFRTPGTDTQYFGPGTRLTVL.

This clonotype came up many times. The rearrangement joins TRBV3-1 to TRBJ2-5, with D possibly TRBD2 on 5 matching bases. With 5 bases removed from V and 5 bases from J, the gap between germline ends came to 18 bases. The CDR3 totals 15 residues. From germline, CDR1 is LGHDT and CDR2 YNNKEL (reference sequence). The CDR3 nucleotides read TGTGCCAGCAGCTCCGCGGAGACGCGGGCGGAGACCCAGTACTTC. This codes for CASSSAETRAETQYF.

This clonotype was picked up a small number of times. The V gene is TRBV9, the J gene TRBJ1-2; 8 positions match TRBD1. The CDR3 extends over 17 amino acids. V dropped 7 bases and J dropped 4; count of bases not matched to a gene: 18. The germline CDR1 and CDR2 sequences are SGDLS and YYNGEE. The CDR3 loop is CASAPILRLGQGYGYTF. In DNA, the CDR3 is TGTGCCAGCGCGCCAATTCTCCGTTTAGGACAGGGCTATGGCTACACCTTC. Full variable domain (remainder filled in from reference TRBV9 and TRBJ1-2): DSGVTQTPKHLITATGQRVTLRCSPRSGDLSVYWYQQSLDQGLQFLIQYYNGEERAKGNILERFSAQQFPDLHSELNLSSLELGDSALYFCASAPILRLGQGYGYTFGSGTRLTVV.

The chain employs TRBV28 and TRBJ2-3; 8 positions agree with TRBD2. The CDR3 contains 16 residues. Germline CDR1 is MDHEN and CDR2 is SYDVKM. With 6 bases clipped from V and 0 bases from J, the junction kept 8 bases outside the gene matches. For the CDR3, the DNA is TGTGCCAGCAGCTCCCCGGGGGGGAAGAGCACAGATACGCAGTATTTT. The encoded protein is CASSSPGGKSTDTQYF.

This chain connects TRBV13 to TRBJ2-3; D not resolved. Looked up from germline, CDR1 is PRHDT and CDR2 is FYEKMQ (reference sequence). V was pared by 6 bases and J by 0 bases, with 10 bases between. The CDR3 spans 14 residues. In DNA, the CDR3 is TGTGCCAGCAGTGGAAGGGTGAGCACAGATACGCAGTATTTT. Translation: CASSGRVSTDTQYF.

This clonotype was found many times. The CDR3 here is CASSHLNTGELFF. The CDR3 DNA sequence: TGTGCCAGCAGCCACTTAAACACCGGGGAGCTGTTTTTT. V usage is TRBV3-1 and J usage is TRBJ2-2; no reliable D call. V was pared by 3 bases and J by 2 bases, with 4 bases between. This CDR3 has 13 amino acids. Germline V gene data show CDR1 as LGHDT and CDR2 as YNNKEL (reference sequence). Together with reference TRBV3-1 and TRBJ2-2, the CDR3 gives the full variable domain: DTAVSQTPKYLVTQMGNDKSIKCEQNLGHDTMYWYKQDSKKFLKIMFSYNNKELIINETVPNRFSPKSPDKAHLNLHINSLELGDSAVYFCASSHLNTGELFFGEGSRLTVL.

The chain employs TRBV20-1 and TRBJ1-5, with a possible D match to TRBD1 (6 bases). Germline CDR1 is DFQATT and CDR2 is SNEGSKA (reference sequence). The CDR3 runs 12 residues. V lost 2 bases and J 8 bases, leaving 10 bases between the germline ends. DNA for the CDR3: TGCAGTGCTAGACGGGGGGCTGAGCCCCAGCATTTT. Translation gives CSARRGAEPQHF.

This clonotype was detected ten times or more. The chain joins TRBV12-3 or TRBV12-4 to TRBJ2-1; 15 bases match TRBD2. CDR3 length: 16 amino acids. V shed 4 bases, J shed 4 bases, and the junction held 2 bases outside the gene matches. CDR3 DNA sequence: TGTGCCAGCAGTTGGACTAGCGGGAGGGCTTACAATGAGCAGTTCTTC. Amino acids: CASSWTSGRAYNEQFF.

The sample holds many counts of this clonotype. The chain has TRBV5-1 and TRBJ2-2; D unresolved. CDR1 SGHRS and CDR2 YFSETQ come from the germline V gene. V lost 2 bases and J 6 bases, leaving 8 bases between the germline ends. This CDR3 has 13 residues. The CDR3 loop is CASSFVGAGELFF. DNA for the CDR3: TGCGCCAGCAGCTTTGTAGGAGCCGGGGAGCTGTTTTTT.

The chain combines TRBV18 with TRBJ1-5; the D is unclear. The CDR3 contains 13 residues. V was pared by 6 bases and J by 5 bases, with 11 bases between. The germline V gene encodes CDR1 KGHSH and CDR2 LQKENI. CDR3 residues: CASSPQDHQPQHF. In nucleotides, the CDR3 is TGTGCCAGCTCCCCCCAGGACCATCAGCCCCAGCATTTT.

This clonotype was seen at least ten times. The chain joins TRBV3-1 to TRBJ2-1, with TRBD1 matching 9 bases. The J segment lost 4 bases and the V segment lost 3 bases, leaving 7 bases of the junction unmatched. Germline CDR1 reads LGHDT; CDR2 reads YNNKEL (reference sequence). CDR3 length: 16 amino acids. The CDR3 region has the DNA TGTGCCAGCAGCCACCCCGGACAGGGGTGGTACAATGAGCAGTTCTTC. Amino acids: CASSHPGQGWYNEQFF.

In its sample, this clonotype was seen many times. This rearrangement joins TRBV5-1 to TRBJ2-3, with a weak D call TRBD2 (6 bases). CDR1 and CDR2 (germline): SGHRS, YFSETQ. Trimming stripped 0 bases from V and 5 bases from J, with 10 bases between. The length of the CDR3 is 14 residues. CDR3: CASSLEVSGDTQYF. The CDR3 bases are TGCGCCAGCAGCTTGGAGGTTAGCGGAGATACGCAGTATTTT.

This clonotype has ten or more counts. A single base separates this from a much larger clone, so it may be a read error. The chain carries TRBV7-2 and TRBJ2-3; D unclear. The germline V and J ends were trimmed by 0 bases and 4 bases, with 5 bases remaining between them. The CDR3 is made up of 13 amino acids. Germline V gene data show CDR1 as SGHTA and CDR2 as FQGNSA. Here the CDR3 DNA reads TGTACCAGCAGCTTAGCGAAGGCAGATACGCAGTATTTT. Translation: CTSSLAKADTQYF.

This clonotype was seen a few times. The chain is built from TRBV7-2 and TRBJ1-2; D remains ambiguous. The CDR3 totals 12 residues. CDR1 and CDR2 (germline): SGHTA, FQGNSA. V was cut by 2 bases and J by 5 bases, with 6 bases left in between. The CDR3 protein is CASSLQSYGYTF. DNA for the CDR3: TGTGCCAGCAGCTTACAGTCTTATGGCTACACCTTC.

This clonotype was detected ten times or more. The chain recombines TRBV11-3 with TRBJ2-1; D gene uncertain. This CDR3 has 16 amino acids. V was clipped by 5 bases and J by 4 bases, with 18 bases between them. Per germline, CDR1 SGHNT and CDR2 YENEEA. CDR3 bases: TGTGCCAGCAGCCTCGTTCTAACCAGCTCGTACAATGAGCAGTTCTTC. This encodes CASSLVLTSSYNEQFF.

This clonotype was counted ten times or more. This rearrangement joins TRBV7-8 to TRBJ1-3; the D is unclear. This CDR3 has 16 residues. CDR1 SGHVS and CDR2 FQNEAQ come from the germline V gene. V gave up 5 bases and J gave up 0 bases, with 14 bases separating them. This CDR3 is CASSLQLSGSGNTIYF. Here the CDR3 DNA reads TGTGCCAGCAGCCTGCAGTTGAGTGGCTCTGGAAACACCATATATTTT.

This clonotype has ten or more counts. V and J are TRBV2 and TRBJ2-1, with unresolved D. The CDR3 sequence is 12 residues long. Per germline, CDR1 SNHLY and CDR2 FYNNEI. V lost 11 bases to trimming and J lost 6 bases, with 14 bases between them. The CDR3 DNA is TGTGCCTCCAGACGGAGTCTCAATGAGCAGTTCTTC. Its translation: CASRRSLNEQFF.

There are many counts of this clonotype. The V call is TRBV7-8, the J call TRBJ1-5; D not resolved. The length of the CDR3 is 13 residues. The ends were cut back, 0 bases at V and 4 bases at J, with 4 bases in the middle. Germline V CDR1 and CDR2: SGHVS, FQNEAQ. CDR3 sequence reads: CASSLALNQPQHF. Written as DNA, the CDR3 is TGTGCCAGCAGCTTAGCGCTAAATCAGCCCCAGCATTTT.

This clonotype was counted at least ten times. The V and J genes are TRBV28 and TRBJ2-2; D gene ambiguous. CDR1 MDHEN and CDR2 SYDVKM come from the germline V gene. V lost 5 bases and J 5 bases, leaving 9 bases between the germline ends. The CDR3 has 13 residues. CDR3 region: CASSPTATGELFF. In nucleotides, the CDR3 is TGTGCCAGCAGTCCGACCGCGACCGGGGAGCTGTTTTTT.

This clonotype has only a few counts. The CDR3 DNA reads as TGTGCTAGTGGTCAAACCTTAGGCGGTAGAACCCCAGATACGCAGTATTTT. This gives the protein CASGQTLGGRTPDTQYF. The rearrangement uses TRBV12-5 and TRBJ2-3; D ambiguous. The V end lost 5 bases, the J end lost 4 bases, and 22 bases lay between the germline ends. The CDR3 is made up of 17 amino acids. Germline V gene sequence: CDR1 LGHNT, CDR2 FRNRAP.

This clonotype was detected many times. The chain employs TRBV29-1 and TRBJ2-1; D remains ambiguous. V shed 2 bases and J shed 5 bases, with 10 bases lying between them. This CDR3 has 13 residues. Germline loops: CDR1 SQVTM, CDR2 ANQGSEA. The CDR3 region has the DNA TGCAGCGTTGAACCCCCTAATAACAATGAGCAGTTCTTC. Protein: CSVEPPNNNEQFF.

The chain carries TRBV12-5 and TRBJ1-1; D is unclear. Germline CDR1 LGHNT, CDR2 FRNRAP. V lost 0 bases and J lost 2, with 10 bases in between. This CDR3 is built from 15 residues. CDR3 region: CASGLVLLGNTEAFF. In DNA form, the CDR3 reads TGTGCTAGTGGTTTGGTACTTTTGGGAAACACTGAAGCTTTCTTT.

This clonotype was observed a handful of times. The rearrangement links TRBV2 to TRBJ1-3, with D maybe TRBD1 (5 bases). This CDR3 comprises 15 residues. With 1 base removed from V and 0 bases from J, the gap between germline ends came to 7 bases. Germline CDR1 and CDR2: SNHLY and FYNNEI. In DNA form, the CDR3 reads TGTGCCAGCAGTGAAGGGACAACCTCTGGAAACACCATATATTTT. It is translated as CASSEGTTSGNTIYF.

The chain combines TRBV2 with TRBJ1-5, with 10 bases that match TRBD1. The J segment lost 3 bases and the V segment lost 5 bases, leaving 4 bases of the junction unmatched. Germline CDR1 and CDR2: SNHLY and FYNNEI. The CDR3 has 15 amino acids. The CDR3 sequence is CASSRTGGINQPQHF. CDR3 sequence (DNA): TGTGCCAGCAGTCGGACAGGGGGGATCAATCAGCCCCAGCATTTT.

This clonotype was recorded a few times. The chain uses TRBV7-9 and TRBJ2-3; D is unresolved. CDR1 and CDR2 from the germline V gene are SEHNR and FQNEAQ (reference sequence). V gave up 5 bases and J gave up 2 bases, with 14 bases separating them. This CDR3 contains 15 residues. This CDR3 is CASSPARSITDTQYF. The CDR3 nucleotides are TGTGCCAGCAGCCCCGCGAGATCGATCACAGATACGCAGTATTTT.

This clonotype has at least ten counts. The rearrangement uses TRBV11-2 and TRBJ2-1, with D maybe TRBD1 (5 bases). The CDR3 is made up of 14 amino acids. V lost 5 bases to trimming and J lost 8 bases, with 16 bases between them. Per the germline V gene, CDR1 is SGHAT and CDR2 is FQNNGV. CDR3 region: CASSPRPWGDEQFF. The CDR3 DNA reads TGTGCCAGCAGCCCCCGGCCCTGGGGCGATGAGCAGTTCTTC.